This is a list of T cell receptor beta chains from one sample in a study of blood T cell repertoires in COVID-19. Data came from immunoSEQ multiplex PCR; TCRdb stores just in-frame clones and leaves some out. The sample has fewer than 250,000 clones; 86% are singletons. The sample consisted of peripheral blood. These receptors all stem from a woman older than 75 with COVID-19, enrolled during active disease. Both conserved end residues are part of each CDR3. The D gene is left open where the match is weak. A clone size is listed for some rows: how often the clone was seen (once, few, many), or a class if it is expanded.

abundance	j_gene	v_gene	d_gene	CDR3nt	CDR3aa
.	TRBJ2-6	TRBV29-1	.	TGCAGCGTGAAGACAGGCCCCAGAGTCCTGACTTTC	CSVKTGPRVLTF
.	TRBJ1-1	TRBV12-3/TRBV12-4	.	TGTGCCAGCAGTTTTGAACGAGGTGAAGCTTTCTTT	CASSFERGEAFF
.	TRBJ2-5	TRBV27	TRBD2	TGTGCCAGCAGTTTAATGGCGGGGGGCCAAGAGACCCAGTACTTC	CASSLMAGGQETQYF
.	TRBJ2-1	TRBV28	.	TGTGCCAGCAGCGGACAGAACTCCTACAATGAGCAGTTCTTC	CASSGQNSYNEQFF
once	TRBJ1-2	TRBV29-1	.	TGCAGCGTTTTAGTAAACTATGGCTACACCTTC	CSVLVNYGYTF
.	TRBJ2-1	TRBV6-5	TRBD2	TGTGCCAGCCTTAGCGGGGAACGGGAGCAGTTCTTC	CASLSGEREQFF
.	TRBJ2-3	TRBV24-1	TRBD2	TGTGCCACCGGGGAGGGGCGCCAGGATACGCAGTATTTT	CATGEGRQDTQYF
.	TRBJ2-3	TRBV6-5	.	TGTGCCAGCGCGGAGGCAGGACAGCGAACAGATACGCAGTATTTT	CASAEAGQRTDTQYF
.	TRBJ1-6	TRBV7-9	.	TGTGCCAGCAGCATTAGCGGACTTCGCAATTCACCCCTCCACTTT	CASSISGLRNSPLHF
.	TRBJ1-5	TRBV28	TRBD1	TGTGCCAGCAGAACAGGGGCATATCAGCCCCAGCATTTT	CASRTGAYQPQHF
.	TRBJ1-1	TRBV6-5	TRBD1	TGTGCCAGCAGTTACGAACAGGGGCTGAGGTACACTGAAGCTTTCTTT	CASSYEQGLRYTEAFF
.	TRBJ2-3	TRBV7-9	.	TGTGCCAGCAGCTTATCGGGGACAAGCACAGATACGCAGTATTTT	CASSLSGTSTDTQYF
few	TRBJ1-3	TRBV4-1	.	TGCGCCAGCAGCCCCTACCAGGACTCCTCATACTACTCTGGAAACACCATATATTTT	CASSPYQDSSYYSGNTIYF
.	TRBJ1-5	TRBV6-5	.	TGTGCCAGCAGTTACGCGGGTATCGGAAATCAGCCCCAGCATTTT	CASSYAGIGNQPQHF
.	TRBJ1-2	TRBV2	TRBD1	TGTGCCAGCAGGGAGGGGGTTGGCAGGGGGACGCTAGGCTATGGCTACACCTTC	CASREGVGRGTLGYGYTF
.	TRBJ1-1	TRBV7-9	TRBD1	TGTGCCAGCAGCTTTTATACAGGGGTGGCTGAAGCTTTCTTT	CASSFYTGVAEAFF
once	TRBJ2-5	TRBV11-2	TRBD2	TGTGCCAGCAGCAGGGGGGCTAGCGGGGCAGGGGAGACCCAGTACTTC	CASSRGASGAGETQYF
.	TRBJ1-6	TRBV6-5	TRBD1	TGTGCCAGCAGTACCGGGACAGGATTAGTATCACCCCTCCACTTT	CASSTGTGLVSPLHF
.	TRBJ1-5	TRBV5-8	.	TGTGCCAGCAGCTTGTCTTCAACACCGCCCCAGCATTTT	CASSLSSTPPQHF
.	TRBJ2-5	TRBV19	TRBD2	TGTGCCAGTAGTAGGGGGGGGCAAGAGACCCAGTACTTC	CASSRGGQETQYF
.	TRBJ1-1	TRBV21-1	.	TGTGCCAGCAGCAAAGGGATCAGGGGGGAGAGAACTGAAGCTTTCTTT	CASSKGIRGERTEAFF
.	TRBJ2-3	TRBV5-1	TRBD2	TGCGCCAGCAGCTTCCTAGCGGGATTCACAGATACGCAGTATTTT	CASSFLAGFTDTQYF
few	TRBJ2-7	TRBV10-2	TRBD2	TGCGCCAGCAATTTGGAGCGGGGGGGCCGAACGTACTTC	CASNLERGGRTYF
.	TRBJ2-3	TRBV9	.	TGTGCCAGCAGCGTCTCCCTCCAGGGTCCGACAGATACGCAGTATTTT	CASSVSLQGPTDTQYF
.	TRBJ1-6	TRBV11-2	.	TGTGCCAGCAGCGTCGCGCAGGGTGATTCACCCCTCCACTTT	CASSVAQGDSPLHF
.	TRBJ1-3	TRBV5-1	.	TGCGCCAGCAGCGCGGGGGGTGCTGGAAACACCATATATTTT	CASSAGGAGNTIYF
.	TRBJ1-2	TRBV28	TRBD1	TGTGCCAGCAGTTTAGGACAGGGGGCAGGCTATGGCTACACCTTC	CASSLGQGAGYGYTF
once	TRBJ1-5	TRBV6-2/TRBV6-3	TRBD1	TGTGCCAGCAGTTACTCCGGACAGGGTCCTCAGCCCCAGCATTTT	CASSYSGQGPQPQHF
.	TRBJ2-3	TRBV7-6	.	TGTGCCAGCAGCTTAGCGGGGGGGCAAGGCGCAGATACGCAGTATTTT	CASSLAGGQGADTQYF
.	TRBJ2-1	TRBV9	TRBD2	TGTGCCAGCAGCGTAGGGACTAGCGGGGGCTACAATGAGCAGTTCTTC	CASSVGTSGGYNEQFF
once	TRBJ1-4	TRBV7-8	TRBD1	TGTGCCAGCAGAATGGATACTCAGGGGGCAGGAAAACTGTTTTTT	CASRMDTQGAGKLFF
few	TRBJ1-6	TRBV6-5	TRBD1	TGTGCCAGCAGCGACAGGGGAGGGTCACCCCTCCACTTT	CASSDRGGSPLHF
.	TRBJ1-4	TRBV24-1	.	TGTGCCACCTCGACAGCAACTAATGAAAAACTGTTTTTT	CATSTATNEKLFF
.	TRBJ2-5	TRBV15	.	TGTGCCACCAGCCGCCCCGGGGAGACCCAGTACTTC	CATSRPGETQYF
.	TRBJ2-1	TRBV7-6	.	TGTGCCAGCAGCTTAGCGCCACAAGCCGGGGAGCAGTTCTTC	CASSLAPQAGEQFF
.	TRBJ2-2	TRBV3-1/TRBV3-2	.	TGTGCCAGCAGTCCCAGAGCAGGCCGGGGTAACACCGGGGAGCTGTTTTTT	CASSPRAGRGNTGELFF
.	TRBJ2-5	TRBV6-2/TRBV6-3	TRBD2	TGTGCCAGCAGTTACGGGGGGACTAGACAAGAGACCCAGTACTTC	CASSYGGTRQETQYF
.	TRBJ2-5	TRBV11-2	.	TGTGCCAGCAGCTTCCTGGCTGGTGAGACCCAGTACTTC	CASSFLAGETQYF
few	TRBJ1-2	TRBV18	TRBD1	TGTGCCAGCTCACAACCCGGGACAGGGGTCTACACCTTC	CASSQPGTGVYTF
.	TRBJ2-7	TRBV6-5	.	TGTGCCAGCAGTTACGAGCGACGAGGTCGCTACGAGCAGTACTTC	CASSYERRGRYEQYF
.	TRBJ1-5	TRBV29-1	TRBD1	TGCAGCGTCGGGACAGGGGGCAATCAGCCCCAGCATTTT	CSVGTGGNQPQHF
.	TRBJ2-3	TRBV7-9	TRBD2	TGTGCCAGCAGCCCGGTGCCGGGACTAGGGTTCAGAGATACGCAGTATTTT	CASSPVPGLGFRDTQYF
.	TRBJ1-2	TRBV6-5	TRBD1	TGTGCCAGCAGTTCTAGGGACAGGGGATGGTATGGCTACACCTTC	CASSSRDRGWYGYTF
once	TRBJ1-1	TRBV7-2	.	TGTGCCAGCAGCTCTCCAGCAGGGATGGGGAACACTGAAGCTTTCTTT	CASSSPAGMGNTEAFF
few	TRBJ2-7	TRBV6-5	TRBD1	TGTGCCAGCAGTTCCGGGACAGGAGTAACCTACGAGCAGTACTTC	CASSSGTGVTYEQYF
.	TRBJ2-3	TRBV7-9	.	TGTGCCAGCAGCTCAGCGGTTAGGGCTGAGGGTACGCAGTATTTT	CASSSAVRAEGTQYF
.	TRBJ1-1	TRBV7-9	.	TGTGCCAGCAGCCCCAGGGCTATGAACACTGAAGCTTTCTTT	CASSPRAMNTEAFF
.	TRBJ1-2	TRBV5-6	TRBD1	TGTGCCAGCAGCACACAGGGGAACTATGGCTACACCTTC	CASSTQGNYGYTF
.	TRBJ1-5	TRBV10-2	TRBD1	TGCGCCAGCTCCGGGACAGGCGGCGGGCCCCAGCATTTT	CASSGTGGGPQHF
once	TRBJ1-1	TRBV18	.	TGTGCCAGCTCTCGATTGGGCACCTGGGAGGCTGAAGCTTTCTTT	CASSRLGTWEAEAFF
once	TRBJ1-1	TRBV6-6	.	TGTGCCAGCAGCCCCGGGGGGAACACTGAAGCTTTCTTT	CASSPGGNTEAFF
.	TRBJ2-7	TRBV7-9	.	TGTGCCAGCACCTTTAGCGGAAACTACGAGCAGTACTTC	CASTFSGNYEQYF
.	TRBJ2-3	TRBV6-5	.	TGTGCCAGCAGTTACGAGGTGACGGGGACGCAGTATTTT	CASSYEVTGTQYF
.	TRBJ2-3	TRBV27	.	TGTGCCAGCAGTCGGCGCGGGGTCCTCCCAGATACGCAGTATTTT	CASSRRGVLPDTQYF
.	TRBJ1-3	TRBV18	.	TGTGCCAGCTCACCACCCCAGGCGTATGTGTCTGGAAACACCATATATTTT	CASSPPQAYVSGNTIYF
.	TRBJ1-6	TRBV5-1	.	TGCGCCAGCAGCTTGGGTAACACTAGGAATTCACCCCTCCACTTT	CASSLGNTRNSPLHF
.	TRBJ1-4	TRBV3-1/TRBV3-2	TRBD1	TGTGCCAGCAGCCAGCCGGGACAGGGCTCAGGATACGAAAAACTGTTTTTT	CASSQPGQGSGYEKLFF
.	TRBJ2-3	TRBV6-5	.	TGTGCCAGCAGGTTAGATGCGACAGCCACAGATACGCAGTATTTT	CASRLDATATDTQYF
.	TRBJ2-7	TRBV18	TRBD1	TGTGCCAGCTCACCACTACAGGGGTCCTACGAGCAGTACTTC	CASSPLQGSYEQYF